The rows below give T cell receptor beta chains drawn from one sample of a study of shared clonotypes between healthy human individuals. Using immunoSEQ multiplex PCR, the repertoire was profiled, and TCRdb retains in-frame clones only, with some absent. This sample carries about 1.9 million clones, about 93% of them seen once, and the ten largest clones take under 2%. Source material: naive CD8+ T cells from PBMCs. These receptors were taken from a man aged 18 to 30 in good health. Some clones in this sample may be carry-over from other donors' samples. CDR3s include the opening cysteine and the closing phenylalanine or tryptophan. A D gene is named only where the DNA matches it firmly. Size tells how often a clone was seen (once, few, many) or the class of an expanded clone, and some rows leave it out.

v_call	clone_size	d_call	j_call	cdr3_aa	cdr3_nt
TRBV7-9	-	-	TRBJ2-1	CASSLVVNEQFF	TGTGCCAGCAGCTTAGTGGTCAATGAGCAGTTCTTC
TRBV19	-	-	TRBJ2-7	CASSPKNVRLRTYEQYF	TGTGCCAGTAGCCCGAAGAACGTTCGACTCAGAACCTACGAGCAGTACTTC
TRBV5-1	-	-	TRBJ2-1	CASSLERRLNPYNEQFF	TGCGCCAGCAGCTTGGAACGGCGGCTGAACCCTTACAATGAGCAGTTCTTC
TRBV4-1	-	TRBD2	TRBJ2-7	CASSQDRWNSGRASSEQYF	TGCGCCAGCAGCCAAGACCGTTGGAATAGCGGGAGGGCCTCTAGCGAGCAGTACTTC
TRBV7-9	-	-	TRBJ2-7	CASSPRSGTYYEQYF	TGTGCCAGCAGCCCCCGGTCAGGGACCTACTACGAGCAGTACTTC
TRBV27	-	TRBD2	TRBJ2-1	CASSLLTGRGAREQFF	TGTGCCAGCAGTCTCTTGACTGGGAGGGGAGCACGGGAGCAGTTCTTC
TRBV28	-	-	TRBJ2-1	CASSLTPAPYNEQFF	TGTGCCAGCAGTTTGACCCCCGCACCCTACAATGAGCAGTTCTTC
TRBV19	-	TRBD2	TRBJ2-2	CASSMRREGSANTGELFF	TGTGCCAGTAGTATGAGGCGGGAGGGCTCCGCGAACACCGGGGAGCTGTTTTTT
TRBV5-1	-	TRBD1	TRBJ2-7	CASSSGTVYEQYF	TGCGCCAGCAGCTCCGGGACAGTCTACGAGCAGTACTTC
TRBV13	-	-	TRBJ2-7	CASSPLGGAYEQYF	TGTGCCAGCAGCCCTCTCGGGGGTGCCTACGAGCAGTACTTC
TRBV25-1	-	-	TRBJ2-2	CASSDLGYTGELFF	TGTGCCAGCAGTGATTTGGGTTACACCGGGGAGCTGTTTTTT
TRBV7-3	-	-	TRBJ2-1	CASSSTPSSYNEQFF	TGTGCCAGCAGCTCGACACCTAGCTCCTACAATGAGCAGTTCTTC
TRBV7-9	-	-	TRBJ2-7	CASSSNVRPTYEQYF	TGTGCCAGCAGCTCGAACGTGCGTCCCACCTACGAGCAGTACTTC
TRBV6-5	-	-	TRBJ2-2	CASSLAENTGELFF	TGTGCCAGCAGCTTGGCCGAGAACACCGGGGAGCTGTTTTTT
TRBV6-5	-	-	TRBJ2-7	CASSYQGRNPYEQYF	TGTGCCAGCAGTTATCAGGGGCGAAATCCCTACGAGCAGTACTTC
TRBV12-5	-	-	TRBJ2-1	CASGFSGFIYEQFF	TGTGCTAGTGGTTTTAGTGGATTTATTTATGAGCAGTTCTTC
TRBV6-5	-	-	TRBJ1-1	CASSYNRANTEAFF	TGTGCCAGCAGTTACAATAGGGCAAACACTGAAGCTTTCTTT
TRBV25-1	few	-	TRBJ1-1	CASRPWATAVKGTEAFF	TGTGCCAGCAGACCATGGGCCACAGCGGTTAAGGGGACTGAAGCTTTCTTT
TRBV28	-	-	TRBJ1-1	CASSPARENTEAFF	TGTGCCAGCAGTCCGGCGCGGGAGAACACTGAAGCTTTCTTT
TRBV15	-	-	TRBJ2-5	CATSRVRQVSETQYF	TGTGCCACCAGCAGAGTCAGACAGGTTAGCGAGACCCAGTACTTC